The present T cell receptor beta chain was sequenced within a study of spatial heterogeneity in lung cancer. At the level of the study: Around 25 months after resection was the median timing of the follow-up PBMC samples, which were sequenced when available.

TCRdb ran MiXCR on the 5' RACE reads and lists one entry per CDR3 protein. The sample consists of roughly 110,000 distinct CDR3 sequences, 10% to 13% of them appearing once. Time point noted: blood at routine non-recurrence follow-up after resection. The sample consisted of PBMCs, taken at follow-up. The TCR was taken from a female donor with early-stage non-small cell lung cancer.

The CDR3 sequence: CASSGDQPQHF. The CDR3 DNA is TGTGCCAGCAGTGGGGATCAGCCCCAGCATTTT. The gene calls are TRBV6-2 or TRBV6-3 and TRBJ1-5; D gene uncertain. The V gene's germline CDR1 is MNHEY and CDR2 SVGEGT. V dropped 5 bases and J dropped 5 bases, with 4 bases sitting between them. This CDR3 comprises 11 residues.